This T cell receptor (beta chain) was documented in a study of blood T cell repertoires in COVID-19. In the source study's methods: By means of reference gene primer amplification, nucleated cell counts were estimated. Method: immunoSEQ multiplex PCR; TCRdb's copy keeps in-frame clones and lacks some. The V and J calls and clone size come from that table; D and trimming were worked out from the DNA. The table lists about 210,000 clones, around 80% of them singletons, with around 12% in the top ten. Concerning this clone itself: The same CDR3 also results from other DNA sequences found in this sample.

CDR3 size: 15 residues. CDR1 is SGHVS, CDR2 FQNEAQ, per germline. The V gene end was trimmed by 1 base and the J gene end by 5 bases; junction bases not matched to a gene: 5. Material for sequencing was peripheral blood. The source of this sequence is a woman in her forties with acute or convalescent COVID-19. The genes are TRBV7-8 and TRBJ1-2; 9 bases are a match to TRBD1. The CDR3 nucleotides read TGTGCCAGCAGCTTAGGGGCCGGGACAGGGTATGGCTACACCTTC. Translation gives CASSLGAGTGYGYTF.